What follows describes a single T cell receptor beta chain. The antigen is unknown. The sample comes from a study of cytomegalovirus exposure and HLA in healthy donors. Trimming removed 2 bases from V and 7 bases from J, with 8 bases in between. Germline CDR1 and CDR2: LNHDA and SQIVND (reference sequence). The CDR3 has 13 amino acids. Though nominally healthy at sampling, donors likely had unrecorded immune exposures. Study-level points and caveats: A later analysis found that most CMV-associated TCR beta chains appeared HLA-restricted. Rates of TCR association differed by HLA locus in a later analysis, with DRB1 highest and HLA-C lowest.

Primers: 60 Vbeta forward and 13 Jbeta reverse. Profiling relied on immunoSEQ multiplex PCR, and the TCRdb table lists in-frame clones only, not all of them. The sample lists 90,000 to 100,000 clones, more than 70% occurring once. The material sequenced was PBMCs. The sequence derives from a female donor in good health and CMV-seronegative. V usage is TRBV19 and J usage is TRBJ2-2, with no clear D. The CDR3 here is CASSILRYGELFF. DNA of the CDR3: TGTGCCAGTAGTATACTTAGATACGGGGAGCTGTTTTTT.